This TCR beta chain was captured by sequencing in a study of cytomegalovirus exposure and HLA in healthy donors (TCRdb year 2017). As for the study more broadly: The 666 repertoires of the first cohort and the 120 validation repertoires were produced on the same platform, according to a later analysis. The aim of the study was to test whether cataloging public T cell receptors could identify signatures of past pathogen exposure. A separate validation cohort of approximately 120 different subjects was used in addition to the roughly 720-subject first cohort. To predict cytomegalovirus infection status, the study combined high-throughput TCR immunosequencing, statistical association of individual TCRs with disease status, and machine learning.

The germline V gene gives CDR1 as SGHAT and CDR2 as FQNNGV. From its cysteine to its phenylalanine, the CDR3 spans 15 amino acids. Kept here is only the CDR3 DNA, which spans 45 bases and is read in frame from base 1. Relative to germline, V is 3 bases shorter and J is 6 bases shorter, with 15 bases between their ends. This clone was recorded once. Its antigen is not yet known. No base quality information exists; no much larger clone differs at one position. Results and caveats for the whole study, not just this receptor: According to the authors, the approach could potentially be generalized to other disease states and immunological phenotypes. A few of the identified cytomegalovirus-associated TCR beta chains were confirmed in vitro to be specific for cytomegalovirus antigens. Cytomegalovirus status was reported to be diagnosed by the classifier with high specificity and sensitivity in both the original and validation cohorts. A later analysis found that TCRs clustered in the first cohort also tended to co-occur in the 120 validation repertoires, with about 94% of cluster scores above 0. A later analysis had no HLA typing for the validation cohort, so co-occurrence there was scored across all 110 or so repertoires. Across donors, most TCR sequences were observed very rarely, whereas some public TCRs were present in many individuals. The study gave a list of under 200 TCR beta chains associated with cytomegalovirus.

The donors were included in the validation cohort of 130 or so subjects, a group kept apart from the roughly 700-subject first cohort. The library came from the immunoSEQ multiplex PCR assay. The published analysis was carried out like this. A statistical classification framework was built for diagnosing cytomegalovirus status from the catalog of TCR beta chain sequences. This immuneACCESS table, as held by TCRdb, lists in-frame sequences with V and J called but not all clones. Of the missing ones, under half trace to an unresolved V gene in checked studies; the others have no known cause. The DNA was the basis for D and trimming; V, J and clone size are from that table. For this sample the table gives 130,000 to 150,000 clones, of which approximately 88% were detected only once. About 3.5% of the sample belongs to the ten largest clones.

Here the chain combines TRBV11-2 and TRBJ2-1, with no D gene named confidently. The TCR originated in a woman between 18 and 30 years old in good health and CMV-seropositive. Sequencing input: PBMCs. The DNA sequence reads TGTGCCAGCAGCTTTGTACTGGGCCTCCCCAATGAGCAGTTCTTC. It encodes CASSFVLGLPNEQFF.